This T cell receptor beta chain stems from a study of cytomegalovirus exposure and HLA in healthy donors. On the study more broadly: Genotyping showed roughly 76% of 300 to 450 donors falling in the Caucasian-associated ancestry cluster. The study's findings and limits: There were a few CMV-associated chains whose specificity for CMV antigens was confirmed in vitro. The listing of roughly 160 TCR beta chains classed them as cytomegalovirus-associated. Sequences of the TCR beta chain were said to predict the HLA-A and HLA-B alleles of most subjects accurately.

This clone has a single count. Its target is not known. It was with 60 Vbeta and 13 Jbeta primers that the PCR ran. Only in-frame clones appear in the TCRdb table, and some are missing; sequencing was by immunoSEQ multiplex PCR. The sample records some 110,000 clones, approximately 79% being singletons. J was trimmed by 8 bases and V by 4 bases; bases with no gene match: 10. The CDR3 loop spans 15 amino acids. Germline loops: CDR1 ENHRY, CDR2 SYGVKD. This clonotype originated in a man aged 45-60 years in good health and CMV-seropositive. Sequencing input: PBMCs. The J gene is TRBJ2-1, the V gene TRBV10-3, with TRBD2 matching over 8 bases. This CDR3 reads CAISGTSGSWDEQFF. CDR3 in DNA: TGTGCCATCAGTGGAACGAGCGGGAGTTGGGATGAGCAGTTCTTC.